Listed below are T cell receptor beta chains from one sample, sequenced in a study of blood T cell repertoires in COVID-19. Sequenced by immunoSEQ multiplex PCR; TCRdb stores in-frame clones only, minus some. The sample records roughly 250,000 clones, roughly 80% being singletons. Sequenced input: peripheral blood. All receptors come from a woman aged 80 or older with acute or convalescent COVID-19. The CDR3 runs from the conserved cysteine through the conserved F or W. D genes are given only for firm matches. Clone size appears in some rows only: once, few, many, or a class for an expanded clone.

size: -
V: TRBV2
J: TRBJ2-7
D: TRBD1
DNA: TGTGCCAGCAGAACCATAGGGGGCACCTACGAGCAGTACTTC
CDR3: CASRTIGGTYEQYF

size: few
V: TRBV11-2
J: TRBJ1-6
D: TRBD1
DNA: TGTGCCAGCAGCGAAAGACAGGGAGAGGGGTCACCCCTCCACTTT
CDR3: CASSERQGEGSPLHF

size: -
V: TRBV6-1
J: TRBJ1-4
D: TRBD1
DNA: TGTGCCAGCAGTGAATCGGCAGGGGGTCCCAGGACTGAAAAACTGTTTTTT
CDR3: CASSESAGGPRTEKLFF

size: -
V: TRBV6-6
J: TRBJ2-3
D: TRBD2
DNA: TGTGCCAGCAGCCCCGGGACTAGCAGCCGCGGGGATACGCAGTATTTT
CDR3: CASSPGTSSRGDTQYF

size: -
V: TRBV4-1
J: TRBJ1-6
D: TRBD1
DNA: TGCGCCAGCCGGGGACAGGGAAATTCACCCCTCCACTTT
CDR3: CASRGQGNSPLHF

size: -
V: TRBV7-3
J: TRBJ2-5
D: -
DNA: TGTGCCAGCAGCTTAACCGGACTCCAAGAGACCCAGTACTTC
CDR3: CASSLTGLQETQYF

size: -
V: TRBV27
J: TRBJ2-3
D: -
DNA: TGTGCCAGCAGTGCACATAACGAACTAGGTCGGGAAGATACGCAGTATTTT
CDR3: CASSAHNELGREDTQYF

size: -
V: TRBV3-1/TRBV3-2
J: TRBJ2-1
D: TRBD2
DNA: TGTGCCAGCAGCCGTTTGGCTAGCGGGGGGCTATGGAGCTCCTACAATGAGCAGTTCTTC
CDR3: CASSRLASGGLWSSYNEQFF

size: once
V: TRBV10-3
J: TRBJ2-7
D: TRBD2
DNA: TGTGCCATCAGTGAGTCATGGGGACTAGCGGGGTCGGTAGAGCAGTACTTC
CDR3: CAISESWGLAGSVEQYF

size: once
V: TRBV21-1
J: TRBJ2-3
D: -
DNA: TGTGCCAGCAGCAATCCCAGGGGCTTTCGACAGGGGGCGAGCACAGATACGCAGTATTTT
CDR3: CASSNPRGFRQGASTDTQYF

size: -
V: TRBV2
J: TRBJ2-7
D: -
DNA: TGTGCCAGCTCATCACTGAGTGCTCCCCACGAGCAGTACTTC
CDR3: CASSSLSAPHEQYF

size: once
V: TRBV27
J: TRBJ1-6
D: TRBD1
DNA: TGTGCCAGCAGTGCCCACAGACGGACAGGGGTTTCACCCCTCCACTTT
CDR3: CASSAHRRTGVSPLHF

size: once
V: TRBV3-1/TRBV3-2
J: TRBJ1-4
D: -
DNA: TGTGCCAGCAGCCACGTCTCTGGCACTAATGAAAAACTGTTTTTT
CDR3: CASSHVSGTNEKLFF

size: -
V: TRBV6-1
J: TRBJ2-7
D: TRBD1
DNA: TGTGCCAGCAGTGAGTACCCGGGACAGGGGGCGCGAGAGTACTTC
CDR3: CASSEYPGQGAREYF

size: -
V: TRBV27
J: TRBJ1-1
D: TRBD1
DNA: TGTGCCAGCAGTACGCAACAGGGGAAGGAAGCTTTCTTT
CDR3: CASSTQQGKEAFF

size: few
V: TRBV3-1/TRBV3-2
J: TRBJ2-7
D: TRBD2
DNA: TGTGCCAGCAGCCGAAAAGGACTAGCGTTTGAGCAGTACTTC
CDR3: CASSRKGLAFEQYF

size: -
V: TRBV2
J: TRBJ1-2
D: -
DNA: TGTGCCAGCAGTCCCGAGGGGACAAACCCTTATGGCTACACCTTC
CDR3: CASSPEGTNPYGYTF

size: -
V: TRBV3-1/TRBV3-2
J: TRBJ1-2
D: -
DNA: TGTGCCAGCAGCCAAGGGGCCGGGAGGGATGACTATGGCTACACCTTC
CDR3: CASSQGAGRDDYGYTF

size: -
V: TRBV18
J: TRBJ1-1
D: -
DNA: TGTGCCAGCTCACTTCGGGAAGGGTTCCCCACTGAAGCTTTCTTT
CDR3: CASSLREGFPTEAFF

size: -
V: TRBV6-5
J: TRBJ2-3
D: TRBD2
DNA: TGTGCCAGCAGTCCGTGGCGGGGGACAGATACGCAGTATTTT
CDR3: CASSPWRGTDTQYF

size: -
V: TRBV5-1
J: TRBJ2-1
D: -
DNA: TGCGCCAGCAGCTTGGGACAGTCCAATGAGCAGTTCTTC
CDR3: CASSLGQSNEQFF